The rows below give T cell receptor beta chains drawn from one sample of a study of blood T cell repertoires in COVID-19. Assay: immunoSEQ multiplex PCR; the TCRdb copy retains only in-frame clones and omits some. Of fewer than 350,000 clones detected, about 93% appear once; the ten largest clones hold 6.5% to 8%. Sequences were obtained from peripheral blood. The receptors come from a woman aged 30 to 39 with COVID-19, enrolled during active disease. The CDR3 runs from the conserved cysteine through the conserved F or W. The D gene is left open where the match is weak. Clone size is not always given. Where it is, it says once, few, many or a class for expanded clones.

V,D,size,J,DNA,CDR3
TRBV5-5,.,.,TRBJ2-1,TGTGCCAGCAGCCCCTCACTCGCGGGACGGCACAATGAGCAGTTCTTC,CASSPSLAGRHNEQFF
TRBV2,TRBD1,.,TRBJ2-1,TGTGCCAGCCGTCGGGACAGGAACTACAATGAGCAGTTCTTC,CASRRDRNYNEQFF
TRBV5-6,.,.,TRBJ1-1,TGTGCCAGCAGCTACGGACAGCCTAACACTGAAGCTTTCTTT,CASSYGQPNTEAFF
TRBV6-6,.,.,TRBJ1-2,TGTGCCAGCAGTCGGGACATTTACAATGGCTACACCTTC,CASSRDIYNGYTF
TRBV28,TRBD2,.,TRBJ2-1,TGTGCCAGCAGCCCCCAGGAGCGGGAGTTCAATGAGCAGTTCTTC,CASSPQEREFNEQFF
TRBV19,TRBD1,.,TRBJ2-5,TGTGCCAGTAGTCTCCTGACAGGGGGCGCGGGAAAGACCCAGTACTTC,CASSLLTGGAGKTQYF
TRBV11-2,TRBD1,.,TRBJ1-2,TGTGCCAGCAGCTTAACGGGACAGAGCTATGGCTACACCTTC,CASSLTGQSYGYTF
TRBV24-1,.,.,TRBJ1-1,TGTGCCACCAGTGAGGCGGACACTGAAGCTTTCTTT,CATSEADTEAFF
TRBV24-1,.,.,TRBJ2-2,TGTGCCACCAGTGAATCCGGGAGGAACACCGGGGAGCTGTTTTTT,CATSESGRNTGELFF
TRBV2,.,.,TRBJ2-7,TGTGCCAGCACCCCATGGGGGGGCGAGGGGTCCTACGAGCAGTACTTC,CASTPWGGEGSYEQYF
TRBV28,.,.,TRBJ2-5,TGTGCCAGCAATTGGGCGGGACGCCAAGAGACCCAGTACTTC,CASNWAGRQETQYF
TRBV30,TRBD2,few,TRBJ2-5,TGTGCCTGGAGCAGGGAGGGGACCCAGTACTTC,CAWSREGTQYF
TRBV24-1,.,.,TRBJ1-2,TGTGCCCTTTGGCTTGGGGGGGACTATGGCTACACCTTC,CALWLGGDYGYTF
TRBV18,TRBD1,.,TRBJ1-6,TGTGCCAGCTCACCCGGACAGGGGGTTCATTCACCCCTCCACTTT,CASSPGQGVHSPLHF
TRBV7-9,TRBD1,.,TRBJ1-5,TGTGCCAGCAGCGCGACGGGACAGGGGGGTCAGCCCCAGCATTTT,CASSATGQGGQPQHF
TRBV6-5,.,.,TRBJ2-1,TGTGCCAGCAGTTATTCTAGCACCTACAATGAGCAGTTCTTC,CASSYSSTYNEQFF
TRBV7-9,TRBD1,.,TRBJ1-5,TGTGCCAGCAGCTTAGGGGACAGCCTGAATCAGCCCCAGCATTTT,CASSLGDSLNQPQHF
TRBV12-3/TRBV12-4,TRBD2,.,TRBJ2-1,TGTGCCAGCATACTAGCGGGTTACAATGAGCAGTTCTTC,CASILAGYNEQFF
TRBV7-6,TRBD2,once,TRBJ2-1,TGTGCCAGCAGCTTAGAGGTTAGCGGGAGTGAGCAGTTCTTC,CASSLEVSGSEQFF
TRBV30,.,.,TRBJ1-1,TGTGCCTGGAGGGAGGGCACTGAAGCTTTCTTT,CAWREGTEAFF
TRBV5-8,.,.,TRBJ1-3,TGTGCCAGCAGCTGGAAGCGGGGTGGCTCTGGAAACACCATATATTTT,CASSWKRGGSGNTIYF
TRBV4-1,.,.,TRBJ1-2,TGCGCCAGCACCCTAATCCCACCCTCTTACGGTGGCTACACCTTC,CASTLIPPSYGGYTF
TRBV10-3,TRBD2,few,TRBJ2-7,TGTGCCATCAGCGACCATTCCGGGACTAGCGGGAGTAACGAGCAGTACTTC,CAISDHSGTSGSNEQYF
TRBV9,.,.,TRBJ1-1,TGTGCCAGCAGCGTAGATGGGCTGACTGAAGCTTTCTTT,CASSVDGLTEAFF
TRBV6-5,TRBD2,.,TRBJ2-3,TGTGCCAGCAGTCCCCTGACTAGCGGGCCAGATACGCAGTATTTT,CASSPLTSGPDTQYF
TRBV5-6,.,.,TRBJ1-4,TGTGCCAGCAGCCGTGGGGCTTTTGCAACTAATGAAAAACTGTTTTTT,CASSRGAFATNEKLFF
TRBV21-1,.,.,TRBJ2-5,TGTGCCAGTTTCACGGGACAGGGATGTGTTGAGACCCAGTACTTC,CASFTGQGCVETQYF
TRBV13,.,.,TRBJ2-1,TGTGCCAGCAGCTTAAGGCTAGCGATCTCCCACGGGTACAATGATAAGTTCTTC,CASSLRLAISHGYNDKFF
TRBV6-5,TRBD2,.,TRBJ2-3,TGTGCCAGCAGTTACTCGAATGGGAGGGCCTCAGATACGCAGTATTTT,CASSYSNGRASDTQYF
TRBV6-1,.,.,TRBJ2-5,TGTGCCAGCAGTGACAGGGGACAGACCCAGTACTTC,CASSDRGQTQYF
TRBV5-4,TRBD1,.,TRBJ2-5,TGTGCCAGCAGCCAGACGACAGGGGCCTTACAAGAGACCCAGTACTTC,CASSQTTGALQETQYF
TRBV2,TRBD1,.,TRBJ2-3,TGTGCCAGCAGGGTCGGGACAGACCGCACAGATACGCAGTATTTT,CASRVGTDRTDTQYF